The TCR beta chain described here comes from a study of cytomegalovirus exposure and HLA in healthy donors. Germline values: CDR1 SEHNR, CDR2 FQNEAQ (reference sequence). This CDR3 contains 16 residues. As regards this clone: One end of the junction does not line up with germline, which may come from a read error.

Healthy bone marrow donors supplied every sample. The PCR was carried out with 60 Vbeta primers and 13 Jbeta primers. Assay: immunoSEQ multiplex PCR; the TCRdb copy retains only in-frame clones and omits some. The table has around 170,000 clones, approximately 84% seen once; the top ten hold 3.5% to 4%. The sequence came from a middle-aged man in good health and CMV-seronegative. The chain couples TRBV7-9 to TRBJ1-3; 7 bases line up with TRBD1. The sequencing sample was made of PBMCs. This CDR3 is CSSSLNEGASGNTIYF. The CDR3 nucleotides are TGTTCCAGCAGCTTAAATGAGGGGGCTTCTGGAAACACCATATATTTT.